This T cell receptor (beta chain) was obtained from a study of T cell clonotyping in hematopoietic cell transplantation (dated by TCRdb to 2020 to 2023). With respect to the entire study: A total of 135 blood samples were collected in the study from roughly 33 consecutive transplant recipients and their related donors. Patients were recruited between late 2015 and 2017 and followed until September 2020 or death.

The sample's time point, from its label and the paper: 180 days after allo-HCT. Blood samples were obtained from recipients approximately 28 days before transplant and at days 30, 100 and 180 after transplant. Nuclei Lysis Solution was used to extract genomic DNA from fresh or cryopreserved unfractionated peripheral blood mononuclear cells. Overall study outcomes, separate from this receptor: The sample size was limited, and because cells were not sorted, the contributions of CD4 and CD8 repertoires could not be separated. Recipient repertoires showed only a small fraction of overlap with donor repertoires, and over 97% appeared de novo at the given depth. Broader posttransplant TCR repertoire diversity was predicted by donor and pretransplant recipient Inverse Simpson Index values. Recipient TCR diversity fell after transplant, with pathologically expanded clonotypes rising progressively from day 30 to day 180.

The immunoSEQ assay, a bias-controlled multiplex PCR with V- and J-specific primers, was used to amplify TCR beta CDR3 regions from genomic DNA. In a second PCR step, a proprietary barcode and Illumina adapter sequences were attached to the CDR3 amplicons. An Illumina MiSeq instrument was used to sequence the CDR3 libraries. In the source study's methods: immunoSEQ Analyzer 3.0 was used for export and quality control, with R Bioconductor and Immunarch used for downstream analyses. Repertoire metrics were calculated using only productive rearrangements within the normalized downsampled data set. In the normalized cohort, a clonotype counted as pathologically expanded if the clonotype was larger than 5 templates. The Inverse Simpson Index was used to measure repertoire diversity. To capture all clonotypes, CMV-specificity analyses were performed on the non-normalized data set. TCRdb took this table from immuneACCESS and kept in-frame rearrangements with V and J called. Such tables lack part of the clones; where checked against another copy, unresolved V genes explain under half of the gap, and the rest is unexplained. V and J calls and clone size follow that table, whereas D and trimming were derived from the DNA. Present in this sample are roughly 9,000 clones, roughly 85% of which were seen just once. The leading ten clones occupy about 32% of the sample.

As concerns this clone: Its recognized antigen is unknown. Base quality data are lacking; no much larger clone is found one base away.

The material sequenced was PBMCs, taken 180 days after allogeneic stem cell transplant. The receptor was derived from a female patient aged 30-39 years who had an allogeneic stem cell transplant, so the T cells may come from the graft donor. Some clones in this sample may be carry-over from other donors' samples.

CDR3 reads: CASSHGGTEAFF. Read as DNA, the sequence is TGTGCCAGCAGCCATGGGGGAACTGAAGCTTTCTTT. This receptor chain uses TRBV7-9 and TRBJ1-1; 5 matching bases give a weak D call of TRBD1. The CDR3 measures 12 amino acids from cysteine to phenylalanine. Only the CDR3 region is kept as DNA, spanning 36 bases read in frame from base 1. According to the germline V gene (reference sequence), CDR1 reads SEHNR and CDR2 reads FQNEAQ. V loses 5 bases, J loses 5 bases, and the germline ends lie 9 bases apart.